These 10 T cell receptor beta chains originate from one sample sequenced in a study of radiotherapy plus CTLA-4 blockade in lung cancer. Using immunoSEQ multiplex PCR, the repertoire was profiled, and TCRdb retains in-frame clones only, with some absent. The repertoire holds 65,000 to 85,000 clones, with roughly 74% as singletons. Here the sequenced sample was peripheral blood, taken from a patient treated with radiotherapy plus ipilimumab. The receptor set was obtained from a human donor with non-small cell lung cancer whose response to radiotherapy plus ipilimumab could not be evaluated.

CDR3 sequence reads: CASSPRQGGIAFF. Written as DNA, the CDR3 is TGTGCCAGCAGTCCTAGACAGGGAGGTATCGCTTTCTTT. The chain combines TRBV27 with TRBJ1-1; 7 nucleotides agree with TRBD1. There are 13 residues in the CDR3. Germline CDR1 and CDR2: MNHEY and SMNVEV (reference sequence). Germline trimming cut 5 bases from V and 11 bases from J; bases unmatched to any gene: 11.

This chain joins TRBV5-5 and TRBJ2-7; 9 bases fit TRBD1. The CDR3 has 15 residues. The J segment lost 1 base and the V segment lost 2 bases, leaving 4 bases of the junction unmatched. The germline gives CDR1 SGHKS, CDR2 YYEKEE (reference sequence). The CDR3 spells CASSFRGQGSYEQYF. In DNA form, the CDR3 reads TGTGCCAGCAGCTTTCGGGGACAGGGATCCTACGAGCAGTACTTC.

The chain employs TRBV7-8 and TRBJ1-4; tentatively, D is TRBD1 (6 bases). This CDR3 spans 13 amino acids. In germline, CDR1 is SGHVS, CDR2 FQNEAQ. The V end lost 5 bases, the J end lost 5 bases, and 9 bases lay between the germline ends. The chain's CDR3 is CASSLRGNEKLFF. The CDR3 DNA reads as TGTGCCAGCAGCCTAAGGGGGAATGAAAAACTGTTTTTT.

Here the CDR3 reads CASSLRTGMSTGELFF. DNA for the CDR3: TGTGCCAGCAGCCTCCGGACAGGGATGAGCACCGGGGAGCTGTTTTTT. The chain has TRBV9 and TRBJ2-2; 8 positions agree with TRBD1. The CDR3 is 16 residues long. Germline V lookup: CDR1 SGDLS, CDR2 YYNGEE. V gave up 4 bases and J gave up 4 bases; unmatched junction bases: 9. The full variable domain, completed using reference TRBV9 and TRBJ2-2, is DSGVTQTPKHLITATGQRVTLRCSPRSGDLSVYWYQQSLDQGLQFLIQYYNGEERAKGNILERFSAQQFPDLHSELNLSSLELGDSALYFCASSLRTGMSTGELFFGEGSRLTVL.

This sequence joins TRBV30 and TRBJ2-1, with 8 bases aligning to TRBD2. The V segment lost 8 bases and the J segment 5 bases; nucleotides outside the gene matches: 8. The CDR3 totals 13 residues. Germline V gene lookup returns CDR1 GTSNPN and CDR2 SVGIG (reference sequence). CDR3 DNA: TGTGCCGGCTCGGGACTAGGAAACAATGAGCAGTTCTTC. It yields the protein CAGSGLGNNEQFF.

The chain uses TRBV29-1 and TRBJ2-7; 7 nucleotides line up with TRBD1. Germline CDR1 SQVTM, CDR2 ANQGSEA. The CDR3 spans 15 residues. Unmatched junction bases numbered 14, after V lost 6 bases and J lost 3 bases. CDR3: CSVSAPTGFIYEQYF. The CDR3, as DNA: TGCAGCGTCTCCGCCCCGACAGGGTTTATCTACGAGCAGTACTTC.

The chain combines TRBV28 with TRBJ1-2; 7 positions agree with TRBD1. Per germline, CDR1 MDHEN and CDR2 SYDVKM. The V and J ends lost 6 bases and 5 bases, in that order; junction bases with no gene match: 9. This CDR3 is built from 14 residues. This CDR3 reads CASSPRDSYYGYTF. CDR3 bases: TGTGCCAGCAGCCCCCGGGACAGCTATTATGGCTACACCTTC.

This rearrangement joins TRBV6-1 to TRBJ1-2; D remains unclear. Trimming pared 5 bases from V and 4 bases from J, leaving 11 bases between. There are 13 residues in the CDR3. Germline CDR1 and CDR2: MNHNS and SASEGT. This CDR3 reads CASSPRRSYGYTF. The CDR3 coding sequence is TGTGCCAGCAGTCCAAGACGGAGCTATGGCTACACCTTC.

The chain links TRBV6-5 to TRBJ1-1; 11 bases map to TRBD1. Germline V gene lookup returns CDR1 MNHEY and CDR2 SVGAGI. This CDR3 comprises 14 residues. J was trimmed by 7 bases and V by 4 bases; bases with no gene match: 5. CDR3 DNA: TGTGCCAGCAGTTGGGACAGGGGGTCGAGTGAAGCTTTCTTT. It specifies CASSWDRGSSEAFF.

This chain joins TRBV7-9 and TRBJ2-2, with D perhaps matching TRBD2 (7 bases). CDR1 is SEHNR, CDR2 FQNEAQ, per germline (reference sequence). The CDR3 has 15 residues. V dropped 5 bases and J dropped 4 bases, with 14 bases sitting between them. DNA of the CDR3: TGTGCCAGCAGCAATTGGGGGGGCAGCACCGGGGAGCTGTTTTTT. Its translation is CASSNWGGSTGELFF.